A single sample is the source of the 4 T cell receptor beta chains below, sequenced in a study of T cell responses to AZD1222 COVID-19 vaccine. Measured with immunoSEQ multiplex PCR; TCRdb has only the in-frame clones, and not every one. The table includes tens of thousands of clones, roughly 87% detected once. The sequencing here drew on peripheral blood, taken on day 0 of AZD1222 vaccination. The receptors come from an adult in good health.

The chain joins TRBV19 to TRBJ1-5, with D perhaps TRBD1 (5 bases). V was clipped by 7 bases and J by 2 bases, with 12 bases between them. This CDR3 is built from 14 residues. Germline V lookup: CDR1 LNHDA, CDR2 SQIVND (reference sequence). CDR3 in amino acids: CASTIRVGNQPQHF. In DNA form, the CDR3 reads TGTGCCAGTACAATCAGGGTAGGCAATCAGCCCCAGCATTTT.

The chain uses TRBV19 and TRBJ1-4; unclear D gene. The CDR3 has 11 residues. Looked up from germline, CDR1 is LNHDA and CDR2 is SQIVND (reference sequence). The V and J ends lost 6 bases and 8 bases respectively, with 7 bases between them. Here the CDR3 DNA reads TGTGCCAGTAGAGCGGGAGAAAAACTGTTTTTT. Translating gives CASRAGEKLFF.

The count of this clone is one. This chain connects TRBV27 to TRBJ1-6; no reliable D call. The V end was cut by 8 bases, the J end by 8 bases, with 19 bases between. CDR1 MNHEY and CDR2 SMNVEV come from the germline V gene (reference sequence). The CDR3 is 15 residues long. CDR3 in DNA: TGTGCCAGCGCTCCCCTGCACACCGCGGATTCACCCCTCCACTTT. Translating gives CASAPLHTADSPLHF.

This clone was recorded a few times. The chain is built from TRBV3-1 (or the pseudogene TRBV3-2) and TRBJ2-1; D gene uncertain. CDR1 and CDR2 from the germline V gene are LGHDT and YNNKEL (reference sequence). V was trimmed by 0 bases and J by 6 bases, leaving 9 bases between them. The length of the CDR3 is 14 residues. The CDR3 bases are TGTGCCAGCAGCCAAGATTATCTTTTCAATGAGCAGTTCTTC. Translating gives CASSQDYLFNEQFF.